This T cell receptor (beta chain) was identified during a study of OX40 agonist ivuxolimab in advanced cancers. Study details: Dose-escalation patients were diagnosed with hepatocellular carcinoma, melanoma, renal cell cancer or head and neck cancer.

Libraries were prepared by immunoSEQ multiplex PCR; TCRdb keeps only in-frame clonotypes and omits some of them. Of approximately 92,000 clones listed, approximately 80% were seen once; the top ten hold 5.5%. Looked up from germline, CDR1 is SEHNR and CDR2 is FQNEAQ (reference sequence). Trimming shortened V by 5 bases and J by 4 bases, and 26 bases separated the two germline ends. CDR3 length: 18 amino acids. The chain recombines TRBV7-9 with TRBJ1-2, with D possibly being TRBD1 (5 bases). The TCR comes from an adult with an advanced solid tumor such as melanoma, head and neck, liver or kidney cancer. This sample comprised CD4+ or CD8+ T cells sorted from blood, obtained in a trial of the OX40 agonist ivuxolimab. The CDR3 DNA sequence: TGTGCCAGCAGCGCCACCTCAGAGGGGTTCAGAGGTTTCTATGGCTACACCTTC. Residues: CASSATSEGFRGFYGYTF.